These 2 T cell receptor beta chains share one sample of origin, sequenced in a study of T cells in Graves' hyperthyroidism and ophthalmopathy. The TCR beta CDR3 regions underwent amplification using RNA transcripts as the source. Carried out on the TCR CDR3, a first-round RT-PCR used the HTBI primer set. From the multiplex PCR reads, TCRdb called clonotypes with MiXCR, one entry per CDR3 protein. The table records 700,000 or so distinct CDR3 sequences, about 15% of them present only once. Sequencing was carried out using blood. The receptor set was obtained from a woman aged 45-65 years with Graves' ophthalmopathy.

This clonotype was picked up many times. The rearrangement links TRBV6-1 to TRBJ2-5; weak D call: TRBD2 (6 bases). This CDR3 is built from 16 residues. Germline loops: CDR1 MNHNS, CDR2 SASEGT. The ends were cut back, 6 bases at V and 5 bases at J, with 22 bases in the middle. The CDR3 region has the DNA TGTGCCAGCAGCCCATACCTTATCGCGGAGGGGGAGACCCAGTACTTC. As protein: CASSPYLIAEGETQYF.

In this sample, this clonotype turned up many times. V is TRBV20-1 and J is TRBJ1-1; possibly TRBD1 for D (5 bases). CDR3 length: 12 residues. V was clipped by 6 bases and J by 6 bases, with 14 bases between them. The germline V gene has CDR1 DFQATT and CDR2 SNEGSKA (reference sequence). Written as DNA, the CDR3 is TGCAGTGCGGGAGAGGGGTCCGCTGAAGCTTTCTTT. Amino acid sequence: CSAGEGSAEAFF.